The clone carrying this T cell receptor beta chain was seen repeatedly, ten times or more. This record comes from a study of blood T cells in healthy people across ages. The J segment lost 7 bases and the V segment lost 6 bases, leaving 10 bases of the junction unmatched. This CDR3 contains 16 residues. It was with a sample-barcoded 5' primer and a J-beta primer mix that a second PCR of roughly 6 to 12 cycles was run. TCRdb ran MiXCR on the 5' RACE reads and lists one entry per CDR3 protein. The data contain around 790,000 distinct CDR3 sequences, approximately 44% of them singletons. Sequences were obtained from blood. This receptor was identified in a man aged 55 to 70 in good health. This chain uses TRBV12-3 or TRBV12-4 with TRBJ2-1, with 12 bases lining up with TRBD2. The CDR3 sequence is CASRATSGGPLNEQFF. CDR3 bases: TGTGCCAGCAGGGCGACTAGCGGGGGCCCACTGAATGAGCAGTTCTTC.